In its sample, the clone carrying this T cell receptor beta chain was seen a few times. Its antigen is not known. The CDR3 contains 16 residues. The germline V gene has CDR1 SGHRS and CDR2 YFSETQ. The V gene end was trimmed by 4 bases and the J gene end by 3 bases; junction bases not matched to a gene: 11. The data derive from a study of T cells after yellow fever vaccination. About the research overall: When fractions had low cell numbers, they were prepared with SMART-Seq v4 Ultra Low Input. Overall study findings and caveats: A small share of clonotypes appeared in both CD4 and CD8 compartments. Primary-vaccination clones mostly resurfaced post-booster (about 95% CD4, roughly 90% CD8).

One entry per CDR3 protein results from TCRdb running MiXCR on the 5' RACE reads. The sample lists about 230,000 distinct CDR3 sequences; 6.7% were seen once. The sample consisted of CD4+ T cells sorted from PBMCs, taken on the day of the yellow fever booster vaccination. This sequence was found in a man in his thirties or forties who received the YFV17D yellow fever vaccine. The gene calls are TRBV5-1 and TRBJ2-3; 7 bases are shared with TRBD1. The CDR3 here is CASSGTKGARTDTQYF. CDR3 DNA: TGCGCCAGCAGCGGGACGAAGGGGGCGCGAACAGATACGCAGTATTTT.